Listed here is a single TCR beta chain. Its antigen remains unknown. Each CDR3 protein gets one entry after TCRdb re-called the reads with MiXCR. The data hold fewer than 1,000,000 distinct CDR3 sequences, with 30% to 40% observed a single time. This sample was taken from a study of T cell repertoires in cytomegalovirus infection. Whole-study findings and limits: Clonotypes of TCR beta that were HLA-C-restricted and CMV-specific dominated the ex vivo response.

The origin of this receptor is a human donor in good health (CMV status not recorded). Some clones in this sample may be carry-over from other donors' samples. This specimen consisted of cultured CD8+ T cells from PBMCs, obtained from culture after CMV antigen stimulation.

This chain's CDR3 is CASSLDSGETSYEQYF. The CDR3 bases are TGTGCCAGCAGCTTGGATAGCGGGGAGACCTCCTACGAGCAGTACTTC. The rearrangement links TRBV5-4 to TRBJ2-7, with 8 bases fitting TRBD2. The V gene end was trimmed by 0 bases and the J gene end by 0 bases; junction bases not matched to a gene: 5. CDR3 length: 16 amino acids. Germline CDR1 and CDR2: SGHNT and YYREEE (reference sequence).